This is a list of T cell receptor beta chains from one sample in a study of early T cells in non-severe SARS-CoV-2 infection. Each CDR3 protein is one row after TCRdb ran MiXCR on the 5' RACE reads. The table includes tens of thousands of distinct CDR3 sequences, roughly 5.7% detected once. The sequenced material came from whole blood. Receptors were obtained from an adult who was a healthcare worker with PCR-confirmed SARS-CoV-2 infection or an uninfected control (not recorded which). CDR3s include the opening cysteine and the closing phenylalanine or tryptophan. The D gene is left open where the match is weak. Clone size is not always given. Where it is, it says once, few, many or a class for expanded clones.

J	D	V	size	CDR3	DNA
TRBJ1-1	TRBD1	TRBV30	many	CAWGQGNTEAFF	TGTGCCTGGGGACAGGGGAACACTGAAGCTTTCTTT
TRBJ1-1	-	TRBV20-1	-	CSARNIGRGGTEAFF	TGCAGTGCTAGAAACATTGGACGGGGAGGCACTGAAGCTTTCTTT
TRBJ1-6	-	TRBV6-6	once	CASRGTDNSPLHF	TGTGCCAGCAGAGGAACAGATAATTCACCCCTCCACTTT
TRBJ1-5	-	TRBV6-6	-	CASSGQTNQPQHF	TGTGCCAGCAGTGGACAGACCAATCAGCCCCAGCATTTT
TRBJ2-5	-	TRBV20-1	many	CSARPPPAETQYF	TGCAGTGCTAGACCCCCTCCGGCAGAGACCCAGTACTTC
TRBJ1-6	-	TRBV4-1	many	CASSQDWQVVSYNSPLHF	TGCGCCAGCAGCCAAGATTGGCAGGTGGTATCCTATAATTCACCCCTCCACTTT
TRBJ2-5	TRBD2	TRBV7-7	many	CASSLSKREGEETQYF	TGTGCCAGCAGCTTATCCAAGCGGGAGGGGGAAGAGACCCAGTACTTC
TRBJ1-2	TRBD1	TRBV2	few	CASRWDSLYGYTF	TGTGCCAGCAGATGGGACAGCCTCTATGGCTACACCTTC
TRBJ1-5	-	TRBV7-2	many	CASSPTAGYQPQHF	TGTGCCAGCAGCCCCACCGCCGGCTATCAGCCCCAGCATTTT
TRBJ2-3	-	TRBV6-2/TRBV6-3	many	CASRTFVGSHITDTQYF	TGTGCCAGCAGAACTTTCGTCGGGAGCCACATTACAGATACGCAGTATTTT
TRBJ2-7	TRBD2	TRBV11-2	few	CASSPSSGRRYEQYF	TGTGCCAGCAGCCCCTCTAGCGGGCGGCGCTACGAGCAGTACTTC
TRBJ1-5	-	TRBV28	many	CASSRRVEGNQPQHF	TGTGCCAGCAGTCGAAGGGTAGAGGGCAATCAGCCCCAGCATTTT
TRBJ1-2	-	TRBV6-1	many	CASSVADANYGYTF	TGTGCCAGCAGTGTCGCAGACGCTAACTATGGCTACACCTTC
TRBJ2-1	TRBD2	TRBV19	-	CASRASGREQFF	TGTGCCAGTAGGGCTAGCGGTAGAGAGCAGTTCTTC
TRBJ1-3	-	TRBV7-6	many	CASSLIGDGNTIYF	TGTGCCAGCAGCCTGATCGGGGATGGAAACACTATATATTTT
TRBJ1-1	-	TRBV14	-	CASSQQTYTEAFF	TGTGCCAGCAGCCAACAGACATACACTGAAGCTTTCTTT
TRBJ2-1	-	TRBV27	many	CASSPVLVVTEQFF	TGTGCCAGCAGCCCTGTGCTAGTGGTGACTGAGCAGTTCTTC
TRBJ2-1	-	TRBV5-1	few	CASSLGDLSYNEQFF	TGCGCCAGCAGCTTAGGTGACTTATCATACAATGAGCAGTTCTTC
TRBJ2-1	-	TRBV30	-	CAWGYGTAPREQFF	TGTGCCTGGGGCTACGGGACCGCACCCAGGGAGCAGTTCTTC
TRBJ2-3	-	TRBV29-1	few	CSASTGRITDTQYF	TGCAGCGCCTCTACAGGGAGAATCACAGATACGCAGTATTTT
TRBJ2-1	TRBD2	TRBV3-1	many	CASSRPGLATSNEQFF	TGTGCCAGCAGCCGACCGGGACTAGCGACCAGCAATGAGCAGTTCTTC
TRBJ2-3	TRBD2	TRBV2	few	CARRVAGGLTDTQYF	TGTGCCAGGAGGGTAGCGGGAGGACTCACAGATACGCAGTATTTT
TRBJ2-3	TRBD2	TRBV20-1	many	CSARDRTSGTSDTQYF	TGCAGTGCTAGAGATCGGACTAGCGGGACCTCGGATACGCAGTATTTT
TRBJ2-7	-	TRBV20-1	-	CSAARVVLQGEQYF	TGCAGTGCGGCTCGAGTCGTCCTCCAGGGGGAGCAGTACTTC